The entry that follows covers one T cell receptor beta chain sequence. In the authors' workflow: By means of reference gene primer amplification, nucleated cell counts were estimated. Assay: immunoSEQ multiplex PCR; the TCRdb copy retains only in-frame clones and omits some. Clonal size and the V and J genes are those of that table, whereas D and trimming came from the DNA. There are 110,000 to 150,000 clones in the sample; approximately 80% occur only once, and 3.5% to 4% lies in the top ten. The ends lost 5 bases at V and 1 base at J; junction bases unmatched: 12. Germline V gene sequence: CDR1 SGHTA, CDR2 FQGNSA. This CDR3 has 17 amino acids. The data belong to a study of blood T cell repertoires in COVID-19. Study background: Some COVID-19 samples were acute and others convalescent; all came from the United States, Italy and Spain.

The sequence was collected from a man aged 70-80 years who had recovered from COVID-19. This sequence joins TRBV7-2 and TRBJ2-3; 7 positions match TRBD2. The sequenced sample consisted of peripheral blood. The CDR3 DNA reads TGTGCCAGCAGCCCCTTGGGCGGACGGGGGGGCACAGATACGCAGTATTTT. Translated: CASSPLGGRGGTDTQYF. Drawing the rest from reference TRBV7-2 and TRBJ2-3, the complete variable domain is GAGVSQSPSNKVTEKGKDVELRCDPISGHTALYWYRQSLGQGLEFLIYFQGNSAPDKSGLPSDRFSAERTGGSVSTLTIQRTQQEDSAVYLCASSPLGGRGGTDTQYFGPGTRLTVL.